The text below deals with one TCR beta chain. Its target antigen remains unknown. Within one base of it there is no much larger clone, and no base qualities were kept. The time point label, as the study defines it: about 28 days (+/-7) after the second vaccine dose. AZD1222 recipients whose second dose came at about 4 weeks and those whose second dose came at about 12 weeks were combined into one group, since spike-specific TCR depth and breadth did not differ between the two schedules. The vaccinee samples were drawn from two UK trials, COV001 and COV002, one of which was a single-blind randomized controlled phase 2/3 trial testing AZD1222 (ChAdOx1 nCoV-19) in healthy adults. Trial participant PBMC samples were collected at day 0 and day 28 after the second dose for TCRbeta chain sequencing. The data were taken from a study of T cell responses to AZD1222 COVID-19 vaccine (dated by TCRdb to the early 2020s). For the wider study: A total of 230 to 250 trial participants underwent TCR sequencing, of whom more than 200 had received two doses of AZD1222 and about 25 had received two doses of the MenACWY control vaccine. Trial participants were enrolled by age into subgroups of 18-55, 56-69 and 70-plus years, and about 150, 27 and 61 TCR-sequenced participants, respectively, were included in these subgroups.

Per the germline V gene, MRHNA is the CDR1 and SNTAGT is the CDR2. Including cysteine and phenylalanine, the CDR3 has 15 amino acids. Of the read, only the CDR3 DNA is kept; its 45 bases are in frame from base 1. Deletion took 4 bases off V and 2 bases off J, with a span of 15 bases between the germline ends. Here is what the overall study found, with its caveats: Reportedly, close to half of the unique spike-specific TCRs recognized epitopes lying outside the regions that are mutated in the B.1.351 and B.1.1.7 variants. The 56-69-year group was small, and its depth increase did not reach significance, likely because of low power. Vaccine-associated CD4 TCRs spanned the whole spike protein, with dominant responses in regions 160-218 and 743-854. Most participants were white British and females outnumbered males, and the authors suggested that clonal diversity may have been underestimated. No day 14 peak-response samples were available, so repertoires were characterized only after the peak T cell response. After two AZD1222 doses, spike-specific TCR breadth and depth were significantly higher than at day 0 and than in MenACWY recipients. Conclusions about previously exposed vaccinees are limited because only 6 or 7 AZD1222 recipients were SARS-CoV-2 seropositive at baseline.

The CDR3 regions of human TCRbeta chains were subjected to immunosequencing. The original methods were these. TCRs in the repertoires were matched against a reference library of SARS-CoV-2-specific TCRs that had been generated with the MIRA antigen-specificity platform. Breadth was defined as the fraction of unique TCRs that were SARS-CoV-2-associated. Depth was defined as the fraction of total T cells that were SARS-CoV-2-associated. Using the MIRA data, every spike-specific TCR was mapped to the spike region that the TCR reacted to and assigned to either a CD4 or a CD8 class. Log10-transformed breadth and depth values were compared by one-way ANOVA with Sidak's multiple comparisons tests. The table comes from immuneACCESS by way of TCRdb, which keeps in-frame sequences with V and J called. Part of the clones is missing from these tables; in studies checked, under half for an unresolved V gene and the rest for unknown reasons. Clone size and the V and J calls come from that table; the DNA yielded D and trimming. This sample lists some 150,000 clones; 90% to 95% were detected once. The leading ten clones occupy approximately 1.5% of the sample.

The rearrangement joined TRBV6-4 to TRBJ2-7; perhaps TRBD1 is the D gene, with 8 bases matching. The sample consisted of peripheral blood, taken 28 days after the second AZD1222 dose. This TCR was sampled from an adult who received the AZD1222 COVID-19 vaccine. CDR3 loop: CASSVHTGGAYEQYF. Here is the DNA: TGTGCCAGCAGTGTCCACACAGGGGGGGCCTACGAGCAGTACTTC.